These T cell receptor beta chains were read from a single sample in a study of cytomegalovirus exposure and HLA in healthy donors. Data came from immunoSEQ multiplex PCR; TCRdb stores just in-frame clones and leaves some out. The sample includes fewer than 80,000 clones, about 65% of them seen just once. Sample: PBMCs. These receptors were obtained from a man aged 50 or older in good health and CMV-seropositive. The CDR3 runs from the conserved cysteine through the conserved F or W. Fields, in order: V gene, J gene, CDR3 protein.

TRBV19,TRBJ1-1,CASSMRKDTEAFF
TRBV11-2,TRBJ2-7,CASSRERKSSYEQYF
TRBV5-4,TRBJ2-3,CASSQDSPTDTQYF
TRBV5-6,TRBJ1-5,CASSLAGAGGFNQPQHF
TRBV7-2,TRBJ2-1,CASSQTSGRLYEQFF
TRBV6-1,TRBJ1-5,CASSRDRDGQPQHF
TRBV30,TRBJ2-1,CAWSALTSGPYNEQFF
TRBV4-2,TRBJ2-5,CASSLTSGRETQYF
TRBV6-6,TRBJ1-2,CASIDQQENYGYTF
TRBV4-3,TRBJ1-2,CASSQGGRGRDGYTF
TRBV5-1,TRBJ2-7,CASSLGFGGRGHYEQYF
TRBV19,TRBJ1-1,CASSRNTEAFF
TRBV18,TRBJ2-2,CASSRTGELFF
TRBV9,TRBJ2-7,CASSVGGVSSYEQYF
TRBV15,TRBJ1-5,CATSPPRGGFNQPQHF
TRBV29-1,TRBJ1-6,CSVRRSTSSYNSPLHF